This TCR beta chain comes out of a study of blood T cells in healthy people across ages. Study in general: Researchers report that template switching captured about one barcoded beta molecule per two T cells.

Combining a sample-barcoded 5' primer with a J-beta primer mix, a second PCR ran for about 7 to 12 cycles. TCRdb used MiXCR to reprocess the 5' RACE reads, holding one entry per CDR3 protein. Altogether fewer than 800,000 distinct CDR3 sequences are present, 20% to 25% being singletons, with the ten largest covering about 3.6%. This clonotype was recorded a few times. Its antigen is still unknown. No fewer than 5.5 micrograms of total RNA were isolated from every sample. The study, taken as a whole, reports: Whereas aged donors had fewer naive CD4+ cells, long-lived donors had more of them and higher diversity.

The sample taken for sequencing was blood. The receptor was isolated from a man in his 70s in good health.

The DNA of the CDR3 is TGCAGTGCTACATACCCTAGCGGGAGGGTTCGCAATGAGCAGTTCTTC. This codes for CSATYPSGRVRNEQFF. This chain connects TRBV20-1 to TRBJ2-1, with 12 bases matching TRBD2. Trimming removed 4 bases from V and 6 bases from J; junction bases left unmatched: 10. CDR3 length: 16 residues. Germline CDR1 is DFQATT and CDR2 is SNEGSKA (reference sequence).